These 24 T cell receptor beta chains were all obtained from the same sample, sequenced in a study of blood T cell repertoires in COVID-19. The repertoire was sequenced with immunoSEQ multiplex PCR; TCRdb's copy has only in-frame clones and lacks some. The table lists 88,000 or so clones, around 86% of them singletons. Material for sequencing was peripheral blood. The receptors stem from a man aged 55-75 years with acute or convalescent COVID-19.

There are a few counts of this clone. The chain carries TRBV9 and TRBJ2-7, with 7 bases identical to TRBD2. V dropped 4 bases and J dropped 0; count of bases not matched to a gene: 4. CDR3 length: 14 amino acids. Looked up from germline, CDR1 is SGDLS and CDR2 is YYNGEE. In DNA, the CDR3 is TGTGCCAGCAGCCCAAGGACTAGCTCCTACGAGCAGTACTTC. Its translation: CASSPRTSSYEQYF.

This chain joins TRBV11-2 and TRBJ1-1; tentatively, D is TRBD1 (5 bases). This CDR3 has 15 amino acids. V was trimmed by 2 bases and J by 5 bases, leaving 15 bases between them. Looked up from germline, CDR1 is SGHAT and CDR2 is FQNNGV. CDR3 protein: CASSLLRQGVTEAFF. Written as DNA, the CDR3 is TGTGCCAGCAGCTTACTACGTCAAGGGGTTACTGAAGCTTTCTTT.

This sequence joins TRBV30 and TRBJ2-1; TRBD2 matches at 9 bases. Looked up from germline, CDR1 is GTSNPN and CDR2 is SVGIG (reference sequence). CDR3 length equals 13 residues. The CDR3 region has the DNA TGTGCTGCCGCATGGCGGGGGGGCAGTGAGCAGTTCTTC. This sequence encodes CAAAWRGGSEQFF.

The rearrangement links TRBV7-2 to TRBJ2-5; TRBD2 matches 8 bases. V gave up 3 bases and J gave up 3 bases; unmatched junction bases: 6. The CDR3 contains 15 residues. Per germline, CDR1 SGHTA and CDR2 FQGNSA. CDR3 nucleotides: TGTGCCAGCAGCTTTTTTAGCGGGGAGGAAGAGACCCAGTACTTC. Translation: CASSFFSGEEETQYF.

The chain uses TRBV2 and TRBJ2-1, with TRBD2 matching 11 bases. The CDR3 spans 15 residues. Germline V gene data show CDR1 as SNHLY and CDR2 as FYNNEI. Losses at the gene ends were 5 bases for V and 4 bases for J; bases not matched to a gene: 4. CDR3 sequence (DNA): TGTGCCAGCAGTAAACTAGCGGGAGAGTACAATGAGCAGTTCTTC. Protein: CASSKLAGEYNEQFF.

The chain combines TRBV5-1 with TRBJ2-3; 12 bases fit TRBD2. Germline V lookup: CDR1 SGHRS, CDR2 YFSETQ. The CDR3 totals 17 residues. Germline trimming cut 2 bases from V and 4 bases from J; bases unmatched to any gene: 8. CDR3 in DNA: TGCGCCAGCAGCTTTGGCCCTAGCGGGGGGGCCTCAGATACGCAGTATTTT. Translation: CASSFGPSGGASDTQYF.

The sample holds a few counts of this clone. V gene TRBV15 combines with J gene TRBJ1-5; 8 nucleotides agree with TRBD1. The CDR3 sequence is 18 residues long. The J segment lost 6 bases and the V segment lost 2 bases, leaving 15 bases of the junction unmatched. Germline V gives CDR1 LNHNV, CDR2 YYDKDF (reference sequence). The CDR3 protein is CATSRSNPRGRVVQPQHF. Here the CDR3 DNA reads TGTGCCACCAGCAGATCAAACCCCAGGGGGCGCGTGGTTCAGCCCCAGCATTTT.

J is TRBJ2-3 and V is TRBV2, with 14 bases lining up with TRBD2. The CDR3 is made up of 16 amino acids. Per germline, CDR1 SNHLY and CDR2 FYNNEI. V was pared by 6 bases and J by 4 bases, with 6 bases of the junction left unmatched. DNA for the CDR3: TGTGCCAGCAGGGCCGGGACTAGCGGGAGATCAGATACGCAGTATTTT. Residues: CASRAGTSGRSDTQYF.

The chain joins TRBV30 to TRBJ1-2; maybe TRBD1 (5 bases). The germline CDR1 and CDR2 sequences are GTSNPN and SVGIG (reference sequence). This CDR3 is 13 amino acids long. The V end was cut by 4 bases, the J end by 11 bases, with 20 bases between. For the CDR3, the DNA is TGTGCCTGGACCGTGGGAGGGGCAGGGAGATACACCTTC. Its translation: CAWTVGGAGRYTF.

The DNA of the CDR3 is TGTGCCAGCAGTGAAGCGCTCCTAGGGGTCCAATTCTTC. This encodes CASSEALLGVQFF. This chain joins TRBV2 and TRBJ2-1, with D perhaps matching TRBD1 (5 bases). Trimming stripped 0 bases from V and 16 bases from J, with 16 bases between. This CDR3 has 13 residues. The germline V gene has CDR1 SNHLY and CDR2 FYNNEI.

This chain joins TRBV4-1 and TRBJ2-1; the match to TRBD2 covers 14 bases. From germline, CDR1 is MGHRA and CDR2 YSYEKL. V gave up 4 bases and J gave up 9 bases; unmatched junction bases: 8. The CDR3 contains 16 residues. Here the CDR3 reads CASSPWGTSGSSEQFF. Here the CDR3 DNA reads TGCGCCAGCAGCCCTTGGGGGACTAGCGGGAGCAGTGAGCAGTTCTTC.

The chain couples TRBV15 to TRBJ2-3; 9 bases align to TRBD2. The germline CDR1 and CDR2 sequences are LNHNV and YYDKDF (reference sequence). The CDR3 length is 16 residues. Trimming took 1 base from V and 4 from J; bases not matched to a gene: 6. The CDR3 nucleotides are TGTGCCACCAGCAGAGGCGGGGGGGCCCTCGCAGATACGCAGTATTTT. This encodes CATSRGGGALADTQYF.

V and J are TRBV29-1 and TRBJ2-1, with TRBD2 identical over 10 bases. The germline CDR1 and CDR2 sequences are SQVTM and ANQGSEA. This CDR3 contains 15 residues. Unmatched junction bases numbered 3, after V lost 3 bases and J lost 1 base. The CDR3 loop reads CSVDIAGGSYNEQFF. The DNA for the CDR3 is TGCAGCGTTGACATAGCGGGAGGATCCTACAATGAGCAGTTCTTC.

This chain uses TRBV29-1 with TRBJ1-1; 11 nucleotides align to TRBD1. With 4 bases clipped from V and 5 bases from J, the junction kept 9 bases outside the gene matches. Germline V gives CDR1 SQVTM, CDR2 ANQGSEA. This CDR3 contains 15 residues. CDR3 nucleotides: TGCAGCGTTGGTATGGGGACAGGGGGTGCTACTGAAGCTTTCTTT. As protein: CSVGMGTGGATEAFF. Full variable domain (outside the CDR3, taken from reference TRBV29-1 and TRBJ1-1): SAVISQKPSRDICQRGTSLTIQCQVDSQVTMMFWYRQQPGQSLTLIATANQGSEATYESGFVIDKFPISRPNLTFSTLTVSNMSPEDSSIYLCSVGMGTGGATEAFFGQGTRLTVV.

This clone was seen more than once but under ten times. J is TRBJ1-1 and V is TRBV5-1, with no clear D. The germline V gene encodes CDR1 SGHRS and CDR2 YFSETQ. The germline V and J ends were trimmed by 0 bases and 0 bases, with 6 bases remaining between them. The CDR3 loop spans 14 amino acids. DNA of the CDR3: TGCGCCAGCAGCTTGGGCAGTCTGAACACTGAAGCTTTCTTT. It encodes CASSLGSLNTEAFF.

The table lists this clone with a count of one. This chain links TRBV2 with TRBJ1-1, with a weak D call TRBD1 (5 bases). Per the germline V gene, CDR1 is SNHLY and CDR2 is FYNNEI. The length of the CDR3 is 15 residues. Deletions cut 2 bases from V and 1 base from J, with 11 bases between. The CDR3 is CASSERQGANTEAFF. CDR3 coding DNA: TGTGCCAGCAGTGAAAGGCAGGGTGCGAACACTGAAGCTTTCTTT.

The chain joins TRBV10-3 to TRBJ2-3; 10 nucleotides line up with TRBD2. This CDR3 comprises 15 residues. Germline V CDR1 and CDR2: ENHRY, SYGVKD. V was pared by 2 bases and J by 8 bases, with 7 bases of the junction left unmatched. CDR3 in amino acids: CAISEPGLAALTQYF. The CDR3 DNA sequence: TGTGCCATCAGTGAGCCCGGACTAGCGGCCCTTACGCAGTATTTT.

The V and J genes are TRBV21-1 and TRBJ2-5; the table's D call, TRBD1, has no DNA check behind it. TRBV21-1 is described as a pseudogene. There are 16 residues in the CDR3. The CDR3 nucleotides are TGTGCCAGCAGCACCCCTTGGACAGGGCGAAAAGAGACCCAGTACTTC. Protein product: CASSTPWTGRKETQYF.

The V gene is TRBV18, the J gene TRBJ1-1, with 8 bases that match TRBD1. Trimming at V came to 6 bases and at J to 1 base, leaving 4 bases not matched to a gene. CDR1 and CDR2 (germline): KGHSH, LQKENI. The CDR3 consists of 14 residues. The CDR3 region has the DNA TGTGCCAGCTCTCTAGGACAGGGGAACACTGAAGCTTTCTTT. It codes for CASSLGQGNTEAFF.

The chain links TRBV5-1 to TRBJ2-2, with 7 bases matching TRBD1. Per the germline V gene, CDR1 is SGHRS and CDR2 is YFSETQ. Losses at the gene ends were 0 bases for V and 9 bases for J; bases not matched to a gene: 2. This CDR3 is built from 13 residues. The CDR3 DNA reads TGCGCCAGCAGCTTGGACAGGGGTTGGGAGCTGTTTTTT. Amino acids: CASSLDRGWELFF.

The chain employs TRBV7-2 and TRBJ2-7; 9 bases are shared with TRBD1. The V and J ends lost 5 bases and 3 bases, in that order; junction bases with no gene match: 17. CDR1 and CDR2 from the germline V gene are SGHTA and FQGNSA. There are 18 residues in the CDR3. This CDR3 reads CASSMYRDRALLNYEQYF. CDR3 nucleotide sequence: TGTGCCAGCAGCATGTACCGGGACAGGGCCCTCCTGAACTACGAGCAGTACTTC.

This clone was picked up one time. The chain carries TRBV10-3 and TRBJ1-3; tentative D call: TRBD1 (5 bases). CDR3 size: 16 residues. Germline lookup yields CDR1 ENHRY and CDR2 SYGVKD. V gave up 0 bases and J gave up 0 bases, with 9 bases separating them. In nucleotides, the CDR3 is TGTGCCATCAGTGAGTCGGGGCCGAACTCTGGAAACACCATATATTTT. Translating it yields CAISESGPNSGNTIYF.

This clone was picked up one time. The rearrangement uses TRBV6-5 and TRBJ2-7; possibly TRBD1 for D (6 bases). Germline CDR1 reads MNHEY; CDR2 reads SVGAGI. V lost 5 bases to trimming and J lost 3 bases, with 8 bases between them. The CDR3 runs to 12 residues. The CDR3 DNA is TGTGCCAGCAGTATACAGGGCTACGAGCAGTACTTC. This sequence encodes CASSIQGYEQYF.

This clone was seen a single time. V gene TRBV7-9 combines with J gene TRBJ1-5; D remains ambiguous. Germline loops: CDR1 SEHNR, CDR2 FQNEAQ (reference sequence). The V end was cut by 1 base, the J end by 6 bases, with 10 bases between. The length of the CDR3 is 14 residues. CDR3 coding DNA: TGTGCCAGCAGCTTAGTCACCGGGAGTCAGCCCCAGCATTTT. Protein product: CASSLVTGSQPQHF. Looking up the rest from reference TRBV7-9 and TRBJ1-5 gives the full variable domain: DTGVSQNPRHKITKRGQNVTFRCDPISEHNRLYWYRQTLGQGPEFLTYFQNEAQLEKSRLLSDRFSAERPKGSFSTLEIQRTEQGDSAMYLCASSLVTGSQPQHFGDGTRLSIL.